The clone carrying this T cell receptor (beta chain) was recorded a few times. Then a second PCR, running roughly 6 to 12 cycles, was carried out with a sample-barcoded 5' primer and a J-beta primer mix. Via MiXCR, TCRdb re-called the 5' RACE reads, giving one row per CDR3 protein. The data contain 710,000 or so distinct CDR3 sequences, roughly 32% of them singletons. The entry originates in a study of blood T cells in healthy people across ages. V was clipped by 4 bases and J by 4 bases, with 8 bases between them. This CDR3 has 13 residues. Looked up from germline, CDR1 is SGHTA and CDR2 is FQGTGA. The chain couples TRBV7-3 to TRBJ1-3, with D hard to call. Sequencing input: blood. This sequence originates from a woman older than 75 in good health. CDR3 sequence: CASSWRPGNTIYF. In DNA form, the CDR3 reads TGTGCCAGCAGCTGGAGGCCAGGAAACACCATATATTTT.